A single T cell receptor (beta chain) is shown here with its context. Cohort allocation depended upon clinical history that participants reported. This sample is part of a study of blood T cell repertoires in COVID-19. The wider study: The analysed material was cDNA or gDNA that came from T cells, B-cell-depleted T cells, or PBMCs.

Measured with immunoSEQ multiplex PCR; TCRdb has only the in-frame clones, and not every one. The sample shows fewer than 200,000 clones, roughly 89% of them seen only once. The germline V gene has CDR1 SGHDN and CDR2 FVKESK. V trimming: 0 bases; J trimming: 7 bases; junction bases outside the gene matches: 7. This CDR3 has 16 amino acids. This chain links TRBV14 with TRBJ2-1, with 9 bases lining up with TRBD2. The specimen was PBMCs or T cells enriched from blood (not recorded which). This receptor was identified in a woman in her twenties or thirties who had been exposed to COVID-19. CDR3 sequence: CASSQELAGGRNEQFF. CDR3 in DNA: TGTGCCAGCAGCCAAGAGCTGGCGGGGGGGCGGAATGAGCAGTTCTTC.